The 11 T cell receptor beta chains in this list originate from one sample, sequenced in a study of cytomegalovirus exposure and HLA in healthy donors. The assay was immunoSEQ multiplex PCR, and TCRdb's table has in-frame clones only and misses some. The sample includes 230,000 or so clones, just over 85% of them seen just once. The specimen was PBMCs. The receptors come from a woman aged 18-29 years in good health and CMV-seronegative.

The V and J genes are TRBV2 and TRBJ2-7; D gene ambiguous. The germline CDR1 and CDR2 sequences are SNHLY and FYNNEI. CDR3 size: 15 residues. The V end lost 4 bases, the J end lost 1 base, and 14 bases lay between the germline ends. The CDR3 loop is CASSATGLRSYEQYF. DNA for the CDR3: TGTGCCAGCAGTGCGACGGGTCTACGGTCCTACGAGCAGTACTTC. The variable domain in full, with the rest retrieved from reference TRBV2 and TRBJ2-7, is EPEVTQTPSHQVTQMGQEVILRCVPISNHLYFYWYRQILGQKVEFLVSFYNNEISEKSEIFDDQFSVERPDGSNFTLKIRSTKLEDSAMYFCASSATGLRSYEQYFGPGTRLTVT.

This chain joins TRBV4-2 and TRBJ1-5, with 7 bases lining up with TRBD1. Germline V gene sequence: CDR1 LGHNA, CDR2 YNFKEQ. CDR3 length: 14 residues. Unmatched junction bases numbered 6, after V lost 3 bases and J lost 7 bases. The CDR3 coding sequence is TGTGCCAGCAGCCACGACAGGGTTGGGCAGCCCCAGCATTTT. Protein product: CASSHDRVGQPQHF.

This chain uses TRBV5-1 with TRBJ2-5; D is uncertain. Trimming stripped 0 bases from V and 4 bases from J, with 13 bases between. The CDR3 has 15 residues. Germline V lookup: CDR1 SGHRS, CDR2 YFSETQ. The CDR3 region has the DNA TGCGCCAGCAGCTTGGGGTCAGAAGTTTCAGAGACCCAGTACTTC. Translation gives CASSLGSEVSETQYF.

The V and J genes are TRBV7-8 and TRBJ2-7; TRBD2 aligns across 9 bases. V shed 2 bases and J 4 bases; nucleotides not matched to a gene: 6. Germline V gives CDR1 SGHVS, CDR2 FQNEAQ. The CDR3 length is 15 residues. The CDR3 nucleotides read TGTGCCAGCAGCTTATCTAGCGGGACGCCGTACGAGCAGTACTTC. This sequence encodes CASSLSSGTPYEQYF. Using reference TRBV7-8 and TRBJ2-7 for the parts outside the CDR3, the full variable domain is GAGVSQSPRYKVAKRGQDVALRCDPISGHVSLFWYQQALGQGPEFLTYFQNEAQLDKSGLPSDRFFAERPEGSVSTLKIQRTQQEDSAVYLCASSLSSGTPYEQYFGPGTRLTVT.

V gene TRBV5-4 combines with J gene TRBJ2-1; 7 nucleotides align to TRBD1. The J segment lost 3 bases and the V segment lost 3 bases, leaving 6 bases of the junction unmatched. The CDR3 is 15 residues long. The germline CDR1 and CDR2 sequences are SGHNT and YYREEE (reference sequence). CDR3 sequence reads: CASSYGTADYNEQFF. The CDR3 nucleotides are TGTGCCAGCAGCTACGGGACAGCAGACTACAATGAGCAGTTCTTC.

The chain joins TRBV7-6 to TRBJ2-7; D is possibly TRBD1 (7 bases). The CDR3 runs to 17 residues. The V end was cut by 4 bases, the J end by 3 bases, with 22 bases between. Germline CDR1 SGHVS, CDR2 FNYEAQ. The CDR3 DNA reads as TGTGCCAGCAGCTCCCAAGGGGGACAGACGGAGGGCTACGAGCAGTACTTC. Encoded protein: CASSSQGGQTEGYEQYF.

This clone was seen a few times. The chain joins TRBV7-9 to TRBJ1-2, with D perhaps matching TRBD1 (5 bases). Per germline, CDR1 SEHNR and CDR2 FQNEAQ (reference sequence). The germline V and J ends were trimmed by 3 bases and 0 bases, with 11 bases remaining between them. This CDR3 is built from 15 residues. The CDR3 protein is CASSLDIRANYGYTF. In nucleotides, the CDR3 is TGTGCCAGCAGCTTGGACATCCGAGCTAACTATGGCTACACCTTC.

The chain joins TRBV5-1 to TRBJ1-4; no firm D call. The ends were cut back, 1 base at V and 8 bases at J, with 12 bases in the middle. The CDR3 sequence is 14 residues long. The germline V gene has CDR1 SGHRS and CDR2 YFSETQ. The CDR3 nucleotides read TGCGCCAGCAGCTTGTGGGCTGGGCAGGAAAAACTGTTTTTT. Residues: CASSLWAGQEKLFF.

V is TRBV5-1 and J is TRBJ1-2, with TRBD1 identical over 9 bases. Germline loops: CDR1 SGHRS, CDR2 YFSETQ. V shed 4 bases, J shed 4 bases, and the junction held 5 bases outside the gene matches. This CDR3 region has 14 residues. The CDR3 reads CASSRTGESYGYTF. The CDR3 DNA sequence: TGCGCCAGCAGCCGGACAGGGGAATCCTATGGCTACACCTTC.

The V and J genes are TRBV4-2 and TRBJ2-7, with 7 bases matching TRBD2. The CDR3 is made up of 14 amino acids. Losses at the gene ends were 4 bases for V and 2 bases for J; bases not matched to a gene: 5. CDR1 is LGHNA, CDR2 YNFKEQ, per germline. CDR3 in amino acids: CASSRGGITYEQYF. CDR3 nucleotide sequence: TGTGCCAGCAGCCGGGGGGGGATAACCTACGAGCAGTACTTC.

In this sample, this clone turned up a few times. This rearrangement joins TRBV28 to TRBJ1-1; D is ambiguous. The V end lost 8 bases, the J end lost 2 bases, and 15 bases lay between the germline ends. CDR1 and CDR2 (germline): MDHEN, SYDVKM. CDR3 length: 14 amino acids. CDR3 coding DNA: TGTGCCAGCGCGCCAGGACGGGGAAACACTGAAGCTTTCTTT. Protein sequence: CASAPGRGNTEAFF.